This T cell receptor (beta chain) was documented in a study of T cell clonality in common variable immunodeficiency. General observations from the study: What drives increased CVID clonality needs T cell subpopulation sequencing. Common variable immunodeficiency TCR beta sequences reportedly had fewer deletions and N-nucleotide insertions.

CDR1 is LNHDA, CDR2 SQIVND, per germline (reference sequence). V gave up 6 bases and J gave up 7 bases, with 22 bases separating them. This CDR3 region has 16 residues. In this sample, this clone turned up many times. The target antigen is unknown. Sequencing ends 3 residues short of the CDR3 end; the germline J gene provides the rest. Each donor provided roughly 4.5 to 8.5 ml of heparinized whole blood. Control and CVID samples contributed equal amounts of genomic DNA. The table came from immunoSEQ multiplex PCR; TCRdb's copy has only in-frame clones and leaves some out. The sample has tens of thousands of clones, none seen only once; the top ten hold almost 4.5%.

V gene TRBV19 combines with J gene TRBJ1-5; D is perhaps TRBD1 (5 bases). Specimen: peripheral blood mononuclear cells. The TCR was taken from a person aged 18 to 75 in good health. CDR3 sequence: CASSRYSQGNGQPQHF. The CDR3 DNA, read in part, is TGTGCCAGTAGCAGATACTCGCAGGGTAACGGGCAGCCC.